The present entry profiles one T cell receptor (beta chain) with its context. This entry belongs to a study of blood T cell repertoires in COVID-19. Whole-study context: Acute and convalescent COVID-19 specimens originated in the United States, Italy and Spain. PBMCs, B-cell-depleted T cells, or T cells provided the cDNA or gDNA that made up the material.

V shed 7 bases and J shed 3 bases, with 13 bases lying between them. Germline loops: CDR1 SQVTM, CDR2 ANQGSEA. There are 13 residues in the CDR3. Per the authors' pipeline: Amplification of reference gene primers provided the estimated nucleated cell counts. Generated by immunoSEQ multiplex PCR, the TCRdb table keeps only in-frame clones and is missing some. From that table come the V and J calls and clone size; the DNA was used to work out D and trimming. The sample yields fewer than 85,000 clones, about 86% seen once. This TCR was sampled from a woman aged 55-69 years with acute or convalescent COVID-19. Input material: peripheral blood. This chain uses TRBV29-1 with TRBJ1-3, with a tentative D call TRBD1 (5 bases). The CDR3 coding sequence is TGCAGCGCTCTCTCGGGGGGTGGAAACACCATATATTTT. The encoded protein is CSALSGGGNTIYF.